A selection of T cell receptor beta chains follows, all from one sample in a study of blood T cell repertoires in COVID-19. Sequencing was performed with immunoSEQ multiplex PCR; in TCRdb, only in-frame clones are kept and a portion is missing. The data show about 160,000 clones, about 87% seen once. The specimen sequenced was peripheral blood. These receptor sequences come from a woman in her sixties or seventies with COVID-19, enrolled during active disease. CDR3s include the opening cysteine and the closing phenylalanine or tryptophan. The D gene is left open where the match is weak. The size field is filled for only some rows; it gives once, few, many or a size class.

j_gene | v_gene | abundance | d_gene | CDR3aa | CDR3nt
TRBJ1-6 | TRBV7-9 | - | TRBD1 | CASSSGQAQSLHF | TGTGCCAGCAGCTCGGGACAGGCCCAGTCCCTCCACTTT
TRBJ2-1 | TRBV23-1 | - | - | CASSQSFRVAYNEQFF | TGCGCCAGCAGTCAATCGTTCAGGGTGGCCTACAATGAGCAGTTCTTC
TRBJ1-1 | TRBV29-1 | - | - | CSVRTALLTEAFF | TGCAGCGTCCGGACAGCCCTCCTCACTGAAGCTTTCTTT
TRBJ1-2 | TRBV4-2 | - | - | CASSQDLGGQRGYTF | TGTGCCAGCAGCCAAGATTTGGGGGGGCAGAGGGGCTACACCTTC
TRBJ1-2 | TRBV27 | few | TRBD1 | CASRETGGVNYGYTF | TGTGCCAGCAGGGAAACAGGGGGGGTAAACTATGGCTACACCTTC
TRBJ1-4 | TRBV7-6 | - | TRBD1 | CASSLALAGGFIANEKLFF | TGTGCCAGCAGCTTAGCGCTAGCAGGGGGCTTTATAGCTAATGAAAAACTGTTTTTT
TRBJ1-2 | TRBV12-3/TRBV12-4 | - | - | CASSRGGARGYTF | TGTGCCAGCAGTCGAGGGGGGGCCCGTGGCTACACCTTC
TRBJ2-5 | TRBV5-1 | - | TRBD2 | CASVGGGAGETQYF | TGCGCCAGCGTCGGCGGGGGGGCCGGGGAGACCCAGTACTTC
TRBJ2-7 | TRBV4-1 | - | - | CASSHPDRFYEQYF | TGCGCCAGCAGCCACCCGGACAGATTCTACGAGCAGTACTTC
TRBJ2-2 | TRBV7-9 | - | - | CASSLRGGLNTGELFF | TGTGCCAGCAGCTTGCGCGGGGGCTTGAACACCGGGGAGCTGTTTTTT
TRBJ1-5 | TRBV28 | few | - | CASSLTSNQPQHF | TGTGCCAGCAGCTTGACAAGCAATCAGCCCCAGCATTTT
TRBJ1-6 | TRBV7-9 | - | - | CASSRGGAQNSPLHF | TGTGCCAGCAGCCGAGGGGGGGCGCAGAATTCACCCCTCCACTTT
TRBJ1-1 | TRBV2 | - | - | CASSKGRGTEAFF | TGTGCCAGCAGTAAAGGCCGGGGCACTGAAGCTTTCTTT
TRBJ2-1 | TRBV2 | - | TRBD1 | CASSAAGGVGEQFF | TGTGCCAGCAGTGCCGCAGGGGGCGTGGGTGAGCAGTTCTTC
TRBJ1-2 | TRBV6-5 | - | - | CASSYSTGYENYGYTF | TGTGCCAGCAGTTACTCGACGGGGTACGAGAACTATGGCTACACCTTC
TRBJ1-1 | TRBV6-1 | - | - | CASSEVGDGNTEAFF | TGTGCCAGCAGTGAGGTTGGAGACGGGAACACTGAAGCTTTCTTT
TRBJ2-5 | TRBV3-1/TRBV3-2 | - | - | CASSQTGETQYF | TGTGCCAGCAGCCAAACGGGGGAGACCCAGTACTTC
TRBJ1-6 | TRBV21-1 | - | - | CASLRDSLSSYNSPLHF | TGTGCCAGCCTCCGGGACAGCCTGAGCTCCTATAATTCACCCCTCCACTTT
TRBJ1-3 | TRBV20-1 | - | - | CSASLRVGNTIYF | TGCAGTGCCAGTCTCAGGGTCGGAAACACCATATATTTT
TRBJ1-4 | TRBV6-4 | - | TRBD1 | CARPALGQKNEKLFF | TGTGCCAGGCCGGCCCTGGGACAGAAGAATGAAAAACTGTTTTTT
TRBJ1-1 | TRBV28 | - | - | CATLNTEAFF | TGTGCCACCTTGAACACTGAAGCTTTCTTT
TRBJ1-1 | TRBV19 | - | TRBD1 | CASSNGQGGTEAFF | TGTGCCAGTAGTAACGGACAGGGAGGCACTGAAGCTTTCTTT
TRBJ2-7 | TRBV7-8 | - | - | CASSLRGIYEQYF | TGTGCCAGCAGCCTACGAGGCATCTACGAGCAGTACTTC
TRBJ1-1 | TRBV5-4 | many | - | CASSFSMNTEAFF | TGTGCCAGCAGCTTCTCTATGAACACTGAAGCTTTCTTT
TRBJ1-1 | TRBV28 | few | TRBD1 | CASSLSGGNTEAFF | TGTGCCAGCAGTTTATCAGGGGGGAACACTGAAGCTTTCTTT
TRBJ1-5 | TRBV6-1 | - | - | CASSEDLGGRSAQPQHF | TGTGCCAGCAGTGAAGATCTGGGGGGAAGGTCGGCTCAGCCCCAGCATTTT
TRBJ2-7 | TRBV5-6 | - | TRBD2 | CASSLDGTSGSYEQYF | TGTGCCAGCAGCTTGGATGGGACTAGCGGTTCCTACGAGCAGTACTTC
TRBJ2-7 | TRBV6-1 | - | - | CASSGRPSGQGYEQYF | TGTGCCAGCAGTGGCCGACCCTCCGGGCAGGGCTACGAGCAGTACTTC
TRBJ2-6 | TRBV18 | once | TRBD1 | CASSPREQGTGANVLTF | TGTGCCAGCTCACCACGGGAACAGGGGACTGGGGCCAACGTCCTGACTTTC
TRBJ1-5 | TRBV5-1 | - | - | CASSPQPEFSNQPQHF | TGCGCCAGCAGCCCACAGCCAGAATTTAGCAATCAGCCCCAGCATTTT